This record concerns one T cell receptor (beta chain) sequence. The table came from immunoSEQ multiplex PCR; TCRdb's copy has only in-frame clones and leaves some out. The sample consists of a few hundred thousand clones, approximately 90% of them appearing once. This entry comes from a study of blood T cell repertoires in COVID-19. The sample consisted of PBMCs or T cells enriched from blood (not recorded which). This clonotype was obtained from a woman aged 40 to 55 who had been exposed to COVID-19.

For the CDR3, the DNA is TGCGCCAGCAGTCCCGGCGGGAGGGTCGGAGATACGCAGTATTTT. Amino acids: CASSPGGRVGDTQYF. This sequence joins TRBV10-1 and TRBJ2-3, with TRBD2 matching 9 bases. Germline-derived CDR1 and CDR2 are WNHNN and SYGVQD (reference sequence). V was pared by 5 bases and J by 5 bases, with 8 bases of the junction left unmatched. This CDR3 has 15 amino acids.